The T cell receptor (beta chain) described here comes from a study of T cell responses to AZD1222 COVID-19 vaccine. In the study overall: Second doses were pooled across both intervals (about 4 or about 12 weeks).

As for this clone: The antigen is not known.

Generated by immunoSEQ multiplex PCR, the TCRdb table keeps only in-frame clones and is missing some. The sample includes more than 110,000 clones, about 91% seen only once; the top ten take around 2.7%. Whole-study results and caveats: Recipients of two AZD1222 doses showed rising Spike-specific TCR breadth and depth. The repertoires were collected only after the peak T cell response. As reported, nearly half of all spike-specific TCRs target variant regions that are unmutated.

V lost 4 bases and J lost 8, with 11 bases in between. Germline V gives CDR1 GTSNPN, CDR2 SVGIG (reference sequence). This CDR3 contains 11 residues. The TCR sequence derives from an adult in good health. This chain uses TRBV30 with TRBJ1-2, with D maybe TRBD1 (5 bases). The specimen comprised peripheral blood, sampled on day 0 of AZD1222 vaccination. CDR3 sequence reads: CAWTRGGGYTF. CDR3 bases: TGTGCCTGGACGAGGGGTGGAGGCTACACCTTC.